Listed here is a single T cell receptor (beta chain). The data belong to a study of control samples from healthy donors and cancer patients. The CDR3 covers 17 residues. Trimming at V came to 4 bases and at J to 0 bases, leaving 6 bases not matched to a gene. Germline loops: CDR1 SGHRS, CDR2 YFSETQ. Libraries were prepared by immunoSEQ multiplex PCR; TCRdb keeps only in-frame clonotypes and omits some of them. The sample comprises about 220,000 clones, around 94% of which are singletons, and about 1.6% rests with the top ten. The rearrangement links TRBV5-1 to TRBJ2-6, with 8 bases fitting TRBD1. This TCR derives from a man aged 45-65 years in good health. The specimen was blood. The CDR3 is CASSPQGVISGANVLTF. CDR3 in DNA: TGCGCCAGCAGCCCACAGGGGGTAATCTCTGGGGCCAACGTCCTGACTTTC.